This is a list of T cell receptor beta chains from one sample in a study of T cells after yellow fever vaccination. TCRdb reanalysed the 5' RACE reads using MiXCR and keeps one entry per CDR3 protein. The sample gives about 340,000 distinct CDR3 sequences, 8% to 10% of which show up once; 18% is in the top ten. Sequenced material: PBMCs, taken on the day of the first yellow fever vaccination. All receptors come from a man between 18 and 35 years old who received the YFV17D yellow fever vaccine. Each CDR3 is given with its conserved first and last residue. A D gene is named only where the DNA matches it firmly. Clone size, where shown, is once, few, many, or a class for clones that have expanded.

D: TRBD1
V: TRBV19
J: TRBJ2-1
size: many
DNA: TGTGCCAGCTGCGATGAGGGACAGGGGCATTACAATGAGCAGTTCTTC
CDR3: CASCDEGQGHYNEQFF

D: -
V: TRBV4-3
J: TRBJ1-2
size: many
DNA: TGCGCCAGCAGGGACCGAGGGGGTGGGAATGGCTACACCTTC
CDR3: CASRDRGGGNGYTF

D: -
V: TRBV7-8
J: TRBJ2-3
size: -
DNA: TGTGCCAGCAGCTTAGCTGCAGGGGCGCGCATGGATACGCAGTATTTT
CDR3: CASSLAAGARMDTQYF

D: TRBD1
V: TRBV4-1
J: TRBJ1-2
size: few
DNA: TGCGCCAGCAGCCAATCCGGGACAGTCTATGGCTACACCTTC
CDR3: CASSQSGTVYGYTF

D: -
V: TRBV20-1
J: TRBJ2-7
size: few
DNA: TGCAGTGCCTTAAACAGGGACTACGAGCAGTACTTC
CDR3: CSALNRDYEQYF

D: -
V: TRBV4-1
J: TRBJ1-1
size: -
DNA: TGCGCCAGCAGCCAAGGATGGCAGGGCAAAAGATCCGACACTGAAGCTTTCTTT
CDR3: CASSQGWQGKRSDTEAFF

D: -
V: TRBV2
J: TRBJ1-1
size: many
DNA: TGTGCCAGCAGTGGTTGGGGCATAGAGGCTTTCTTT
CDR3: CASSGWGIEAFF

D: TRBD1
V: TRBV7-2
J: TRBJ1-6
size: -
DNA: TGTGCCAGCAGCCGAGGGACAGGTCGAGATTCACCCCTCCACTTT
CDR3: CASSRGTGRDSPLHF

D: -
V: TRBV12-3/TRBV12-4
J: TRBJ1-2
size: many
DNA: TGTGCCAGCACCATTACACAGGGCCTGGGCTACACCTTC
CDR3: CASTITQGLGYTF

D: -
V: TRBV4-1
J: TRBJ2-1
size: few
DNA: TGCGCCAGCAGCCAAGCGTGGCTACTTGAGCAGTTCTTC
CDR3: CASSQAWLLEQFF

D: TRBD2
V: TRBV7-9
J: TRBJ2-3
size: -
DNA: TGTGCCAGCAGCCCCCGGCTAGCGGAGACAGATACGCAGTATTTT
CDR3: CASSPRLAETDTQYF

D: -
V: TRBV20-1
J: TRBJ1-1
size: few
DNA: TGCAGTGCTAGTTGGGAGAACACTGAAGCTTTCTTT
CDR3: CSASWENTEAFF

D: -
V: TRBV12-3/TRBV12-4
J: TRBJ1-1
size: many
DNA: TGTGCCAGCAGTTTAGGCCCCAGGGTGTCTATGGCTCGGAACACTGAAGCTTTCTTT
CDR3: CASSLGPRVSMARNTEAFF

D: TRBD2
V: TRBV4-1
J: TRBJ2-2
size: many
DNA: TGCGCCAGCAGCACCTCCGGGACTAGCGGGGGGAGAAGCACCGGGGAGCTGTTTTTT
CDR3: CASSTSGTSGGRSTGELFF

D: -
V: TRBV7-6
J: TRBJ1-3
size: many
DNA: TGTGCCAGCAGCTTAACGGGTACAGGCGCTGGAAACACCATATATTTT
CDR3: CASSLTGTGAGNTIYF

D: TRBD1
V: TRBV20-1
J: TRBJ1-6
size: -
DNA: TGCAGTGCGACCACAGGGGCCCATTCACCCCTCCACTTT
CDR3: CSATTGAHSPLHF

D: -
V: TRBV21-1
J: TRBJ1-3
size: few
DNA: TGTGCCAGCGCCTTCCTAAGGGAATCGGGTCCCTCTGGAAACACCATATATTTT
CDR3: CASAFLRESGPSGNTIYF

D: -
V: TRBV9
J: TRBJ2-7
size: many
DNA: TGTGCCAGCAGCGGGCCCCGGGGCTGGGAGCAGTACTTC
CDR3: CASSGPRGWEQYF

D: -
V: TRBV12-3/TRBV12-4
J: TRBJ1-2
size: few
DNA: TGTGCCAGCAGTCGTTCCAGGGTTGCTAACTATGGCTACACCTTC
CDR3: CASSRSRVANYGYTF

D: -
V: TRBV3-1
J: TRBJ1-6
size: few
DNA: TGTGCCAGCAGCCAAGATTTAGGGAGGAGCGAATCACCCCTCCACTTT
CDR3: CASSQDLGRSESPLHF

D: -
V: TRBV6-1
J: TRBJ2-6
size: -
DNA: TGTGCCAGCAGTGATGGTGCTGGGGCCAACGTCCTGACTTTC
CDR3: CASSDGAGANVLTF

D: -
V: TRBV5-1
J: TRBJ2-3
size: many
DNA: TGCGCCAGCAGCTTATTTTATAGTGCAGATACGCAGTATTTT
CDR3: CASSLFYSADTQYF

D: -
V: TRBV5-4
J: TRBJ1-1
size: -
DNA: TGTGCCAGCAGGTTGGGGACGACAGCGAACACTGAAGCTTTCTTT
CDR3: CASRLGTTANTEAFF

D: -
V: TRBV4-3
J: TRBJ2-3
size: few
DNA: TGCGCCAGCGGGGGGGCAGGAGATACGCAGTATTTT
CDR3: CASGGAGDTQYF

D: -
V: TRBV20-1
J: TRBJ2-3
size: -
DNA: TGCAGTGCTAGCCCTCGACGCCTCCTCACAGATACGCAGTATTTT
CDR3: CSASPRRLLTDTQYF

D: -
V: TRBV7-8
J: TRBJ1-5
size: -
DNA: TGTGCCAGCAGCGTAGGCGTCGGGCAGCCCCAGCATTTT
CDR3: CASSVGVGQPQHF

D: -
V: TRBV4-3
J: TRBJ2-7
size: few
DNA: TGCGCCAGCAGCCACTGGGGGAGCTCCTACGAGCAGTACTTC
CDR3: CASSHWGSSYEQYF

D: -
V: TRBV7-9
J: TRBJ1-4
size: few
DNA: TGTGCCAGCAGCTTAGTTGGGGCACTCGAAAAACTGTTTTTT
CDR3: CASSLVGALEKLFF

D: TRBD1
V: TRBV12-3/TRBV12-4
J: TRBJ1-5
size: many
DNA: TGTGCCAGCAGTCCGGACAGGTGGGAGAGCAATCAGCCCCAGCATTTT
CDR3: CASSPDRWESNQPQHF

D: -
V: TRBV5-4
J: TRBJ2-3
size: -
DNA: TGTGCCAGCAGCTTGAGCTCGACCCTAGATACGCAGTATTTT
CDR3: CASSLSSTLDTQYF

D: TRBD1
V: TRBV5-6
J: TRBJ2-7
size: -
DNA: TGTGCCAGCAGCCAGACAGGGATTGAGCAGTACTTC
CDR3: CASSQTGIEQYF

D: TRBD2
V: TRBV6-2/TRBV6-3
J: TRBJ2-5
size: -
DNA: TGTGCCAGCACCCCAAGGACTAGCGGGCGATACCAAGAGACCCAGTACTTC
CDR3: CASTPRTSGRYQETQYF

D: -
V: TRBV20-1
J: TRBJ1-5
size: many
DNA: TGCAGTGCTAGAGGAAGGACAGACGCCAATCAGCCCCAGCATTTT
CDR3: CSARGRTDANQPQHF

D: TRBD2
V: TRBV27
J: TRBJ2-3
size: -
DNA: TGTGCCAGCAGTCCGAAAACCCGACTAGCGGGGGTTGCAGATACGCAGTATTTT
CDR3: CASSPKTRLAGVADTQYF

D: TRBD1
V: TRBV28
J: TRBJ1-6
size: -
DNA: TGTGCCAGCAGTTCCTGGACAGGGGGCGATTCACCCCTCCACTTT
CDR3: CASSSWTGGDSPLHF

D: -
V: TRBV10-3
J: TRBJ1-3
size: many
DNA: TGTGCCATCAGTGCAGGGGTGACTGGAAACACCATATATTTT
CDR3: CAISAGVTGNTIYF

D: -
V: TRBV12-3/TRBV12-4
J: TRBJ2-5
size: -
DNA: TGTGCCAGCAGCCCGGGACAAGCTATAGAGACCCAGTACTTC
CDR3: CASSPGQAIETQYF

D: -
V: TRBV3-1
J: TRBJ2-3
size: -
DNA: TGTGCCAGCAGCAGGGACGTCGCTTGGGCAGATACGCAGTATTTT
CDR3: CASSRDVAWADTQYF

D: -
V: TRBV29-1
J: TRBJ1-2
size: -
DNA: TGCAGCGTTAAACAGGGCTATGGCTACACCTTC
CDR3: CSVKQGYGYTF

D: TRBD2
V: TRBV7-9
J: TRBJ2-3
size: -
DNA: TGTGCCAGCAGCTTATATGCGGGGGGCTTCACAGATACGCAGTATTTT
CDR3: CASSLYAGGFTDTQYF

D: -
V: TRBV4-3
J: TRBJ2-3
size: few
DNA: TGCGCCAGCAGCCAAGATACTACCTCGTTGGGGGGAGTGGTGGATACGCAGTATTTT
CDR3: CASSQDTTSLGGVVDTQYF

D: -
V: TRBV6-1
J: TRBJ1-1
size: -
DNA: TGTGCCAGCAGTCGAATGATGACCAACGAGGACACTGAAGCTTTCTTT
CDR3: CASSRMMTNEDTEAFF

D: TRBD1
V: TRBV20-1
J: TRBJ2-7
size: -
DNA: TGCAGTGCGCCTACGCCGACAGGGCCGAACGAGCAGTACTTC
CDR3: CSAPTPTGPNEQYF

D: -
V: TRBV5-5
J: TRBJ2-2
size: few
DNA: TGTGCCAGCAGCAAGCAGGGATGGCACACCGGGGAGCTGTTTTTT
CDR3: CASSKQGWHTGELFF

D: -
V: TRBV3-1
J: TRBJ2-5
size: -
DNA: TGTGCCAGCAGCCAAGTTGGGGTAGGCCAAGAGACCCAGTACTTC
CDR3: CASSQVGVGQETQYF

D: -
V: TRBV7-9
J: TRBJ1-6
size: -
DNA: TGTGCCAGCAGTTTCAAATCAACCCGCGATTCACCCCTCCACTTT
CDR3: CASSFKSTRDSPLHF

D: -
V: TRBV12-3/TRBV12-4
J: TRBJ2-3
size: -
DNA: TGTGCCAGCAGTTTCTCGGACCCCGCGGATACGCAGTATTTT
CDR3: CASSFSDPADTQYF

D: TRBD2
V: TRBV18
J: TRBJ2-1
size: many
DNA: TGTGCCAGCTCACCAAGTATTCAGGGACTAACGTACAATGAGCAGTTCTTC
CDR3: CASSPSIQGLTYNEQFF